The rows below give T cell receptor beta chains drawn from one sample of a study of T cells in Graves' hyperthyroidism and ophthalmopathy. MiXCR was run by TCRdb on the multiplex PCR reads, yielding one entry per CDR3 protein. Seen here are about 250,000 distinct CDR3 sequences, 20% to 25% observed once, and the top ten hold roughly 60%. The sample consisted of blood. The receptors here all came from a young man with Graves' ophthalmopathy. The CDR3 runs from the conserved cysteine through the conserved F or W. The D gene is left open where the match is weak. Only part of the rows carry a size: once, few, many, or a class if the clone is expanded.

d_call,j_call,v_call,cdr3_length,clone_size,cdr3_nt,cdr3_aa
-,TRBJ2-7,TRBV11-2,14,many,TGTGCCAGCAGCCCCCCAGGGGGGCACTACGAGCAGTACTTC,CASSPPGGHYEQYF
-,TRBJ1-2,TRBV6-5,13,few,TGTGCCAGCAGTTACTCCCAGGGCCATAGCTACACCTTC,CASSYSQGHSYTF
-,TRBJ2-5,TRBV11-3,15,few,TGTGCCAGCAGCTTCGGACAGAGGTTCCAAGAGACCCAGTACTTC,CASSFGQRFQETQYF
-,TRBJ2-2,TRBV3-1,18,many,TGTGCCAGCAGCCAAGGAATAGGGCGGGGATCGAACACCGGGGAGCTGTTTTTT,CASSQGIGRGSNTGELFF
-,TRBJ2-5,TRBV6-1,14,few,TGTGCCAGCACCCCGACTAGTCTTGCAGAGACCCAGTACTTC,CASTPTSLAETQYF
-,TRBJ2-5,TRBV11-3,14,many,TGTGCCAGCAGCTTCGAGGTTAACCAAGAGACCCAGTACTTC,CASSFEVNQETQYF
-,TRBJ1-1,TRBV13,13,many,TGTGCCACATCAAACAGGGATAAAACTGAAGCTTTCTTT,CATSNRDKTEAFF
TRBD1,TRBJ2-4,TRBV27,13,once,TGTGCCAGCAGTTCCCAGGGGGCCTGCATTCAGTACTTC,CASSSQGACIQYF
-,TRBJ2-3,TRBV28,13,-,TGTGCCAGCCTAAGTCCCCGCACAGATACGCAGTATTTT,CASLSPRTDTQYF
TRBD1,TRBJ2-5,TRBV28,14,many,TGTGCCAGCAGTTGGGACAGGGGGCGAGAGACCCAGTACTTC,CASSWDRGRETQYF
-,TRBJ1-2,TRBV12-3/TRBV12-4,15,many,TGTGCCAGCAGTTTAGTTGGAGGGGGATCCTATGGCTACACCTTC,CASSLVGGGSYGYTF
TRBD2,TRBJ2-1,TRBV11-3,16,many,TGTGCCAGCAGCCCGACTAGCGGGAGGAGCTACAATGAGCAGTTCTTC,CASSPTSGRSYNEQFF
-,TRBJ1-2,TRBV7-2,11,few,TGTGCCAGCAGCTTAGGAGGGGAAGCTACCTTC,CASSLGGEATF
TRBD1,TRBJ2-7,TRBV2,13,once,TGTGCCAGCAGGTGGTCCCAGGGGGAACTTTCGTCCTTC,CASRWSQGELSSF
TRBD2,TRBJ2-7,TRBV30,14,few,TGTGCCTGGAGTCGTGCAGCGGGAGGCTACGAGCAGTACTTC,CAWSRAAGGYEQYF
TRBD2,TRBJ2-7,TRBV2,17,once,TGTGCCAGCAGCCCCGGGGTAGCGGGAGGATCGGTCCACGAGCAGTACTTC,CASSPGVAGGSVHEQYF
-,TRBJ2-3,TRBV15,15,once,TGTGCCACCAGCAGAGATATGGCAGGGCCAGATACGCAGTATTTT,CATSRDMAGPDTQYF
TRBD2,TRBJ2-7,TRBV7-9,17,-,TGTGCCAGCAGCTTAACTAGCGGTGGACTGATCTCCTACGAGCAGTACTTC,CASSLTSGGLISYEQYF
-,TRBJ1-1,TRBV20-1,14,many,TGCAGTGCAGACAGAGGGTACAGGGACACTGAAGCTTTCTTT,CSADRGYRDTEAFF
-,TRBJ1-1,TRBV5-1,15,-,TGCGCCAGCAGCTTTGATCAGGGTGGGGTCACTGAAGCTTTCTTT,CASSFDQGGVTEAFF
TRBD2,TRBJ2-1,TRBV28,17,many,TGTGCCAGCAGTTTCTCCTCTAGCGGGAGGGATTACAATGAGCAGTTCTTC,CASSFSSSGRDYNEQFF
-,TRBJ2-7,TRBV29-1,13,few,TGCAGCGGGATCACAGGAAGCCCCTACGAGCAGTACTTC,CSGITGSPYEQYF
TRBD1,TRBJ2-5,TRBV2,13,few,TGTGCCAGCAGCGAGGGACAGCTGGAGACCCAGTACTTC,CASSEGQLETQYF
TRBD2,TRBJ2-1,TRBV28,16,many,TGTGCCAGCAGTTACGGGCGCGGGAGAGCACTCAATGAGCAGTTCTTC,CASSYGRGRALNEQFF
TRBD2,TRBJ2-7,TRBV9,13,-,TGTGCCAGCAGCCCCCCTGGGGGGGACGAGCAGTACTTC,CASSPPGGDEQYF
TRBD1,TRBJ2-7,TRBV20-1,15,many,TGCAGTGCATGGACAGGGGGTACTCACTCCTACGAGCAGTACTTC,CSAWTGGTHSYEQYF
TRBD1,TRBJ1-1,TRBV20-1,15,-,TGCAGTGCTAGAGATCTGGGACAGGAGAACACTGAAGCTTTCTTT,CSARDLGQENTEAFF
-,TRBJ2-1,TRBV5-1,14,many,TGCGCCAGCAGCTTGGTCAGTGTCTTAGGAGAGCAGTTCTTC,CASSLVSVLGEQFF
TRBD1,TRBJ2-6,TRBV14,16,few,TGTGCCAGCAGCCAAGGCACAGGGGCTGGGGCCAACGTCCTGACTTTC,CASSQGTGAGANVLTF
-,TRBJ2-3,TRBV20-1,14,few,TGCAGTGCTAGAGAGGCGAGCGCCACAGATACGCAGTATTTT,CSAREASATDTQYF
TRBD1,TRBJ2-3,TRBV7-9,14,few,TGTGCCAGCAGCTTCGACAGGGGGCAAGATACGCAGTATTTT,CASSFDRGQDTQYF
-,TRBJ2-5,TRBV12-3/TRBV12-4,15,-,TGTGCCAGCAGTAACGGGAGGGCGACAGGGGGGACCCAGTACTTC,CASSNGRATGGTQYF
-,TRBJ2-4,TRBV5-1,14,few,TGCGCCAGCAGCTTGGTGACGTCCAAAAACATTCAGTACTTC,CASSLVTSKNIQYF
TRBD2,TRBJ2-2,TRBV29-1,15,-,TGCAGCGTCCCCGGAGCGGGAGGGAACACCGGGGAGCTGTTTTTT,CSVPGAGGNTGELFF
TRBD1,TRBJ2-2,TRBV25-1,15,many,TGTGCCAGCAGTGAGGGACAGGCCAACACCGGGGAGCTGTTTTTT,CASSEGQANTGELFF
TRBD2,TRBJ2-3,TRBV7-9,18,few,TGTGCCAGCAGCCACTACCGACTAGCGGGAGGCCGCAGGGGTACGCAGTATTTT,CASSHYRLAGGRRGTQYF
-,TRBJ1-6,TRBV27,15,-,TGTGCCAGCAGTGGACCAGGGACATATAATTCACCCCTCCACTTT,CASSGPGTYNSPLHF
-,TRBJ2-7,TRBV11-2,17,many,TGTGCCAGCAGCTTAGATCAGGGGGGTCAAAGCGGCGCCAAGCAGTACTTC,CASSLDQGGQSGAKQYF
TRBD2,TRBJ2-2,TRBV28,15,-,TGTGCCAGCAGTTTTTGGCTAGCGGGGACCGGGGAGCTGTTTTTT,CASSFWLAGTGELFF
TRBD1,TRBJ1-4,TRBV30,16,many,TGTGCCTGGATTGACAACAGGGGGGGGACTAATGAAAAACTGTTTTTT,CAWIDNRGGTNEKLFF
TRBD2,TRBJ2-3,TRBV11-1,18,-,TGTGCCAGCAGCTTATCTATCCCTCTGGCGGGAGGCTCTGATACGCAGTATTTT,CASSLSIPLAGGSDTQYF
-,TRBJ1-2,TRBV12-3/TRBV12-4,15,many,TGTGCCAGCAGTTTAACCCCCCAGGGGCCCTATGGCTACACCTTC,CASSLTPQGPYGYTF
-,TRBJ1-1,TRBV7-2,14,many,TGTGCCAGCAGCTTAGCAGGGTTGAACACTGAAGCTTTCTTT,CASSLAGLNTEAFF
-,TRBJ2-3,TRBV12-3/TRBV12-4,16,few,TGTGCCAGCAGTTTTGGTCTGGGGGTTAGCACAGATACGCAGTATTTT,CASSFGLGVSTDTQYF
-,TRBJ1-1,TRBV9,14,many,TGTGCCAGCAGCGTAGCAGGAGGCGACACTGAAGCTTTCTTT,CASSVAGGDTEAFF
TRBD1,TRBJ2-7,TRBV6-1,15,few,TGTGCCAGCAGAGCCCGGGACAGCAGCTCCTACGAGCAGTACTTC,CASRARDSSSYEQYF
-,TRBJ1-6,TRBV3-1,19,few,TGTGCCAGCAGCCAAGAAAAAAGGGAGGGGCGCGGAGTTTTCTCACCCCTCCACTTT,CASSQEKREGRGVFSPLHF
-,TRBJ1-1,TRBV6-1,13,-,TGTGCCAGCAAACGGACGGAAAACACTGAAGCTTTCTTT,CASKRTENTEAFF